The 10 T cell receptor beta chains below come from one sample, sequenced in a study of lymphopenia after photon versus proton radiotherapy. Data came from immunoSEQ multiplex PCR; TCRdb stores just in-frame clones and leaves some out. Here the sample spans 89,000 or so clones, around 80% being singletons. The sample was peripheral blood, taken from a patient treated with proton-based radiotherapy. These receptors originate from a man between 60 and 70 years old with pancreatic cancer.

The chain combines TRBV19 with TRBJ1-2; D is ambiguous. The V and J ends lost 7 bases and 8 bases respectively, with 14 bases between them. Germline CDR1 and CDR2: LNHDA and SQIVND (reference sequence). This CDR3 spans 12 amino acids. The CDR3 bases are TGTGCCAGTAAGGACTTCTCTGGAGGCTACACCTTC. This sequence encodes CASKDFSGGYTF.

The chain employs TRBV14 and TRBJ2-7; either TRBD1 or TRBD2 may fit D (5 bases each). V was cut by 2 bases and J by 4 bases, with 12 bases left in between. The CDR3 totals 14 residues. Per germline, CDR1 SGHDN and CDR2 FVKESK. The CDR3 reads CASSQSRGVYEQYF. DNA for the CDR3: TGTGCCAGCAGCCAAAGTAGAGGGGTTTACGAGCAGTACTTC.

This clone was detected a few times. This chain connects TRBV12-5 to TRBJ2-1; D might be TRBD2 (6 bases). The ends were cut back, 0 bases at V and 11 bases at J, with 11 bases in the middle. Germline V gene data show CDR1 as LGHNT and CDR2 as FRNRAP. This CDR3 spans 13 amino acids. The CDR3 DNA follows: TGTGCTAGTGGTTTGGTTGGGACTCGAAAGCAGTTCTTC. Its translation is CASGLVGTRKQFF.

This clone turned up a few times. The chain uses TRBV29-1 and TRBJ1-2; D gene uncertain. Trimming took 3 bases from V and 1 from J, leaving 15 bases between them. Germline V gene sequence: CDR1 SQVTM, CDR2 ANQGSEA. The CDR3 is 15 amino acids. CDR3 amino acids: CSVDSLGHNNYGYTF. The CDR3 DNA reads TGCAGCGTTGATAGCCTCGGGCACAATAACTATGGCTACACCTTC.

This chain uses TRBV19 with TRBJ2-3, with 7 bases aligning to TRBD2. Germline V gene sequence: CDR1 LNHDA, CDR2 SQIVND (reference sequence). The CDR3 covers 14 residues. V trimming: 7 bases; J trimming: 2 bases; junction bases outside the gene matches: 6. CDR3 coding DNA: TGTGCCAGTACCCCAGCGGGAATCACAGATACGCAGTATTTT. Translated, it gives CASTPAGITDTQYF.

On this clone: Lacking the conserved final phenylalanine or tryptophan, this CDR3 likely reflects a read error. The DNA is omitted, as the CDR3 cannot be located on it reliably, and the CDR3 follows TCRdb's listing. V is TRBV21-1 and J is TRBJ1-2. TRBV21-1 is marked as a pseudogene. The CDR3 is 11 residues long, counting both termini. The CDR3 sequence: CASSKVLRASR.

V usage is TRBV5-4 and J usage is TRBJ1-2; unclear D gene. Trimming stripped 0 bases from V and 5 bases from J, with 8 bases between. CDR1 is SGHNT and CDR2 is YYREEE in the germline V gene (reference sequence). The CDR3 extends over 13 amino acids. CDR3 sequence reads: CASSLGSRYGYTF. In DNA, the CDR3 is TGTGCCAGCAGCTTGGGCAGCCGATATGGCTACACCTTC.

This chain uses TRBV28 with TRBJ2-2; D may correspond to TRBD1 or TRBD2 (5 bases each). Germline values: CDR1 MDHEN, CDR2 SYDVKM. This CDR3 comprises 15 residues. With 3 bases removed from V and 3 bases from J, the gap between germline ends came to 11 bases. Written as DNA, the CDR3 is TGTGCCAGCAGTTTCTTACTAGGGGACACCGGGGAGCTGTTTTTT. This codes for CASSFLLGDTGELFF.

Written as DNA, the CDR3 is TGTGCCAGCATACCGACAGGAGGCTCCTACAATGAGCAGTTCTTC. Translating it yields CASIPTGGSYNEQFF. The chain carries TRBV28 and TRBJ2-1; D might be TRBD1 (6 bases). The CDR3 covers 15 residues. CDR1 is MDHEN and CDR2 is SYDVKM in the germline V gene. The V gene lost 7 bases and the J gene lost 0 bases, with 13 bases spanning the gap.

This rearrangement joins TRBV7-8 to TRBJ1-2, with 7 bases fitting TRBD1. Germline lookup yields CDR1 SGHVS and CDR2 FQNEAQ. CDR3 length: 14 amino acids. Losses at the gene ends were 5 bases for V and 1 base for J; bases not matched to a gene: 4. The CDR3 sequence is CASSRGQINYGYTF. CDR3 coding DNA: TGTGCCAGCAGCAGGGGACAGATTAACTATGGCTACACCTTC.